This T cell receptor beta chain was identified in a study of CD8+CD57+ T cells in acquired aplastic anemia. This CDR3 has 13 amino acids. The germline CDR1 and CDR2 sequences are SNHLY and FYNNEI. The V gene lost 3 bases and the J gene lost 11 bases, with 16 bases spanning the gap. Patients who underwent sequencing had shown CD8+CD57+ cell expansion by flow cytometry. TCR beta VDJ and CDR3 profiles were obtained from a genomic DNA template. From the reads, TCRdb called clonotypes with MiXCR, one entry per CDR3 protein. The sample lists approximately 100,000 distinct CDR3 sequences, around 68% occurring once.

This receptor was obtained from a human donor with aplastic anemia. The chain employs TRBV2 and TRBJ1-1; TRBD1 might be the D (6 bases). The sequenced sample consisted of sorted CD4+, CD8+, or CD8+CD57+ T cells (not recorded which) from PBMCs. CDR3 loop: CASSDDRFLGAFF. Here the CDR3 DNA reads TGTGCCAGCAGTGACGACAGGTTCTTGGGGGCTTTCTTT.